This T cell receptor beta chain was observed in a study of blood T cell repertoires in COVID-19. Whole-study context: Both acute and convalescent COVID-19 samples were obtained from the United States, Italy and Spain. T cells, B-cell-depleted T cells, or PBMCs provided the cDNA or gDNA that served as material.

Per the original methods: From reference gene primer amplification, estimates of nucleated cell counts were derived. Here immunoSEQ multiplex PCR was the method, and the copy in TCRdb shows in-frame clones only, minus some. V and J calls and clone size come straight from that table; D and trimming were deduced from the DNA. The data hold approximately 8,800 clones, with about 88% observed a single time. The sequence was collected from a human donor with active COVID-19. The donor label of this sample is uncertain. Sequencing used peripheral blood.

Here the CDR3 reads CASSSPSLGSSGANVLTF. The CDR3 DNA reads TGCGCCAGCAGCTCCCCCTCCTTAGGGAGCTCTGGGGCCAACGTCCTGACTTTC. V gene TRBV5-1 combines with J gene TRBJ2-6; TRBD2 might be the D (5 bases). Germline values: CDR1 SGHRS, CDR2 YFSETQ. V lost 3 bases and J lost 0, with 16 bases in between. The CDR3 is 18 amino acids.